This T cell receptor (beta chain) is from a study of long-term antiretroviral therapy in people with HIV. Study-wide context: The 2015 recommendation for immediate ART came about a decade after the earliest samples. Study outcomes and limitations: The study lacked data on ART adherence, viral resistance or therapy changes. HIV repertoires had narrower CDR3 length ranges than controls.

This clone has only one observation. Its antigen is unknown. The cryopreserved samples used held 1-10 million PBMC prior to extraction of DNA. The libraries were made with immunoSEQ v3.0 at survey level. Sequencing was performed with immunoSEQ multiplex PCR; in TCRdb, only in-frame clones are kept and a portion is missing. The table has 25,000 to 35,000 clones, about 96% seen once. Deletions cut 2 bases from V and 7 bases from J, with 18 bases between. The CDR3 is 15 amino acids. The germline CDR1 and CDR2 sequences are MNHEY and SVGAGI. The material sequenced was unsorted PBMCs, taken 6.5 to 6.6 years after starting antiretroviral therapy. This chain connects TRBV6-5 to TRBJ2-7, with D perhaps being TRBD1 or TRBD2 (5 bases each). This clonotype was obtained from a man aged 30-40 years with HIV. The CDR3 DNA reads TGTGCCAGCAGTTACCTCGGGGCCGCTGAAGGAGAGCAGTACTTC. It specifies CASSYLGAAEGEQYF.